This is a list of T cell receptor beta chains from one sample in a study of T cell repertoires in cytomegalovirus infection. Antigens of these TCRs are unknown. TCRdb re-derived calls from the reads in MiXCR, one entry per CDR3 protein. The sample has under 500,000 distinct CDR3 sequences; roughly 42% are singletons. This sample comprised cultured PBMCs, obtained from culture after CMV antigen stimulation. The receptors come from a human donor in good health (CMV status not recorded). Some clones in this sample may be carry-over from other donors' samples. CDR3s include the opening cysteine and the closing phenylalanine or tryptophan. The D gene is left open where the match is weak. Size is stated for part of the rows, as once, few or many counts, or as a class when the clone is expanded.

v_call	j_call	clone_size	cdr3_length	d_call	cdr3_nt	cdr3_aa
TRBV11-2	TRBJ2-5	NA	15	NA	TGTGCCAGCAGCTTAGGAGGGGTTGTCGGTGAGACCCAGTACTTC	CASSLGGVVGETQYF
TRBV7-8	TRBJ2-3	few	14	NA	TGTGCCAGCAGCTTAGCGTTGAACGCAGATACGCAGTATTTT	CASSLALNADTQYF
TRBV6-5	TRBJ2-3	NA	12	NA	TGTGCCAGCAGCACTCAGACAGATACGCAGTATTTT	CASSTQTDTQYF
TRBV20-1	TRBJ1-4	NA	13	NA	TGCAGTGTCAGACGCCAGGTTAATGAAAAACTGTTTTTT	CSVRRQVNEKLFF
TRBV4-2	TRBJ1-5	few	15	NA	TGTGCCAGCAGCAATCAGGAGTGGGGCAATCAGCCCCAGCATTTT	CASSNQEWGNQPQHF
TRBV24-1	TRBJ2-1	NA	20	NA	TGTGCCACCAGTGACCTAGGGACTTCCCCCCGGGTAGCGGTCCCTCGGGAGCAGTTCTTC	CATSDLGTSPRVAVPREQFF
TRBV15	TRBJ2-7	NA	14	NA	TGTGCCACCAGCAGAGATATGGATACCTACGAGCAGTACTTC	CATSRDMDTYEQYF
TRBV7-2	TRBJ1-6	few	13	NA	TGTGCCAGCAGCCTAGAGGGAGGTCCACCCCTCCACTTT	CASSLEGGPPLHF
TRBV10-3	TRBJ1-2	NA	14	NA	TGTGCCATCAGTGATATGACGGCTCTATACGGCTACACCTTC	CAISDMTALYGYTF
TRBV30	TRBJ1-2	NA	13	NA	TGTGCCTGGAGTGGGACAGCCCACTATGGCTACACCTTC	CAWSGTAHYGYTF
TRBV7-2	TRBJ2-1	NA	15	TRBD1	TGTGCCAGCAGCTCCGGGACAGGGGAGTACAATGAGCAGTTCTTC	CASSSGTGEYNEQFF
TRBV6-1	TRBJ2-1	NA	18	TRBD2	TGTGCCAGCAGTCCTCCCGGCGGGAGAGCGTACCGGGGCAATGAGCAGTTCTTC	CASSPPGGRAYRGNEQFF
TRBV7-9	TRBJ2-2	NA	13	NA	TGTGCCAGCAGCTTAGAGGGGTCCGGGGAGCTGTTTTTT	CASSLEGSGELFF
TRBV7-2	TRBJ1-5	NA	17	TRBD1	TGTGCCAGCAGCTTAGTAGGGACAGGGGCCTTCAATCAGCCCCAGCATTTT	CASSLVGTGAFNQPQHF
TRBV25-1	TRBJ1-4	NA	15	TRBD1	TGTGCCAGCAGTGCAACGACAGGGGTTGATGAAAAACTGTTTTTT	CASSATTGVDEKLFF
TRBV27	TRBJ2-5	NA	18	TRBD2	TGTGCCAGCAGTTTAACGCGGGGGGGCGCGGGCAGACAAGAGACCCAGTACTTC	CASSLTRGGAGRQETQYF
TRBV7-2	TRBJ2-7	NA	13	NA	TGTGCCAGCAGCTTAGGTTGGGACTACGAGCAGTACTTC	CASSLGWDYEQYF
TRBV11-2	TRBJ1-1	NA	13	NA	TGTGCCAGCAGCCTACGTATAGACGGTGAAGCTTTCTTT	CASSLRIDGEAFF
TRBV12-3/TRBV12-4	TRBJ1-2	few	13	NA	TGTGCCAGCAGCCTCGACAGCGGCTATGGCTACACCTTC	CASSLDSGYGYTF
TRBV5-1	TRBJ2-4	NA	17	TRBD1	TGCGCCAGCAGCTTATACCCTTCCGGGACAGAGAAAAACATTCAGTACTTC	CASSLYPSGTEKNIQYF
TRBV10-2	TRBJ1-3	NA	15	NA	TGCGCCAGCAGTGATTTGTGGGACACTGGAAACACCATATATTTT	CASSDLWDTGNTIYF
TRBV12-3/TRBV12-4	TRBJ2-7	few	16	NA	TGTGCCAGCAGTTTACGTCCGGGAATCCGAAAGGGGGAGCAGTACTTC	CASSLRPGIRKGEQYF
TRBV11-2	TRBJ2-7	NA	13	NA	TGTGCCAGCAGCTCTGGGCCTTTACTGCCACTAAGCTTC	CASSSGPLLPLSF
TRBV18	TRBJ2-5	NA	16	TRBD2	TGTGCCAGCTCACCAAGGCGGGCGGGGGTCCTAGAGACCCAGTACTTC	CASSPRRAGVLETQYF